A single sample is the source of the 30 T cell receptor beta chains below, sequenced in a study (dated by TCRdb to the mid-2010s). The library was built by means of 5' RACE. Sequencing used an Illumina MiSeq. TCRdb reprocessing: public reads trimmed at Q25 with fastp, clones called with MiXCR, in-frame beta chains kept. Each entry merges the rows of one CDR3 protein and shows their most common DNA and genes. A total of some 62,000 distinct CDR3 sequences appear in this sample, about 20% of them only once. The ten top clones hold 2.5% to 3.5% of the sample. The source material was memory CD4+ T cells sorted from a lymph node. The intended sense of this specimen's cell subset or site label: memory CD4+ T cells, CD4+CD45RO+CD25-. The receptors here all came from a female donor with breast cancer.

Written as DNA, the CDR3 is TGTGCCAGCAGCCAAGAGACAGGGTGGAACACCGGGGAGCTGTTTTTT. It is translated as CASSQETGWNTGELFF. The rearrangement joins TRBV4-2 to TRBJ2-2, with 7 bases that match TRBD1. Losses at the gene ends were 0 bases for V and 1 base for J; bases not matched to a gene: 2. The CDR3 sequence is 16 residues long. Germline V gene lookup returns CDR1 LGHNA and CDR2 YNFKEQ.

CDR3 residues: CSARPGQSSGNTIYF. The CDR3 DNA reads as TGCAGTGCTAGACCAGGACAGAGCTCTGGAAACACCATATATTTT. The chain links TRBV20-1 to TRBJ1-3; tentative D call: TRBD1 (6 bases). The V gene lost 2 bases and the J gene lost 0 bases, with 11 bases spanning the gap. Germline V gene data show CDR1 as DFQATT and CDR2 as SNEGSKA (reference sequence). This CDR3 contains 15 residues.

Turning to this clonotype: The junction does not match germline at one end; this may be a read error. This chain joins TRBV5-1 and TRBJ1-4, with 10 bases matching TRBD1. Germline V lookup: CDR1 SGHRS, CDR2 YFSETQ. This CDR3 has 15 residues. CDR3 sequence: CANSLAGTGEEKLFF. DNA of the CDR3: TGCGCCAACAGCTTGGCCGGGACAGGGGAAGAAAAACTGTTTTTT.

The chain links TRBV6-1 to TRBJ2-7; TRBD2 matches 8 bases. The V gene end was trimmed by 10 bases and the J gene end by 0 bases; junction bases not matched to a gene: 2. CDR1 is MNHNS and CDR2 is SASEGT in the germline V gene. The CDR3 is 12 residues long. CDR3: CATSGSSYEQYF. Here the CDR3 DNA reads TGTGCCACGAGCGGGAGCTCCTACGAGCAGTACTTC.

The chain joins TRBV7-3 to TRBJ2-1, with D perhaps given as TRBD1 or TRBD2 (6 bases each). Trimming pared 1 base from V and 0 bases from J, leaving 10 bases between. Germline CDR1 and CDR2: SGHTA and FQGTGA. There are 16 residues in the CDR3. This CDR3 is CASSLRGAYSYNEQFF. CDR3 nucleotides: TGTGCCAGCAGCTTAAGGGGGGCCTACTCCTACAATGAGCAGTTCTTC.

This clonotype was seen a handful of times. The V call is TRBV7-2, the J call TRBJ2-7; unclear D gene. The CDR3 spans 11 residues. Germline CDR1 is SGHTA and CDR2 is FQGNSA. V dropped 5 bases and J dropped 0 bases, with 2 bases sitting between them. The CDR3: CASSVSYEQYF. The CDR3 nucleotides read TGTGCCAGCAGCGTCTCCTACGAGCAGTACTTC. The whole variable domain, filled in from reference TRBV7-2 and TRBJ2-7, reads GAGVSQSPSNKVTEKGKDVELRCDPISGHTALYWYRQSLGQGLEFLIYFQGNSAPDKSGLPSDRFSAERTGGSVSTLTIQRTQQEDSAVYLCASSVSYEQYFGPGTRLTVT.

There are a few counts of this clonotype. CDR3 DNA: TGCGCCAGCAGCACCCTCGGACACGGCAGATTAGAGACCCAGTACTTC. Translated: CASSTLGHGRLETQYF. The genes are TRBV5-1 and TRBJ2-5, with D possibly TRBD1 on 5 matching bases. Trimming pared 4 bases from V and 4 bases from J, leaving 20 bases between. This CDR3 has 16 residues. Germline V gene sequence: CDR1 SGHRS, CDR2 YFSETQ.

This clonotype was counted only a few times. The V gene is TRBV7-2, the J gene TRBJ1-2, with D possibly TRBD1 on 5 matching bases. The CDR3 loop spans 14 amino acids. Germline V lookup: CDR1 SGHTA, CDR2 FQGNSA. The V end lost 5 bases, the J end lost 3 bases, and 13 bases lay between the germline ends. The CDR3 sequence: CASSRQRNHYGYTF. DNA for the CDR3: TGTGCCAGCAGCCGACAGAGAAACCACTATGGCTACACCTTC.

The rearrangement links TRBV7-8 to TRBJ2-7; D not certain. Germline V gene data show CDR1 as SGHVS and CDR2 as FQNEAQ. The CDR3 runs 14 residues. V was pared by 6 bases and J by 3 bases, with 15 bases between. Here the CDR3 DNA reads TGTGCCAGCAGTTCACCCGGTCCTGTCTACGAGCAGTACTTC. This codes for CASSSPGPVYEQYF.

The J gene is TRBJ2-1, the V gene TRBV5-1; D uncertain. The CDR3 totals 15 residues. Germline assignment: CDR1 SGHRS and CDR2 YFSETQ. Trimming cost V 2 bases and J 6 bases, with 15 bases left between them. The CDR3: CASSLRKGPGNEQFF. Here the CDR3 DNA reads TGCGCCAGCAGCTTAAGGAAGGGCCCGGGCAATGAGCAGTTCTTC.

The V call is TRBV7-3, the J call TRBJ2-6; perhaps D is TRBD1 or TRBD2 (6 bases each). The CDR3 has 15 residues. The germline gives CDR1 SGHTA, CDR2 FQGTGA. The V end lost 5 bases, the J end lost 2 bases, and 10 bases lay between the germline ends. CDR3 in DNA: TGTGCCAGCAGCGCAGGGGAGGCTGGGGCCAACGTCCTGACTTTC. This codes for CASSAGEAGANVLTF.

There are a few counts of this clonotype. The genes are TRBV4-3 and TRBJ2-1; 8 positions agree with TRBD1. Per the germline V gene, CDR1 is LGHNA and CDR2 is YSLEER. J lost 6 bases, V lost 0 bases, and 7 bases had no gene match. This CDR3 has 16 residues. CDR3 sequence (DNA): TGCGCCAGCAGCCAAGATCGGGGCACAGGGGGCAATGAGCAGTTCTTC. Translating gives CASSQDRGTGGNEQFF.

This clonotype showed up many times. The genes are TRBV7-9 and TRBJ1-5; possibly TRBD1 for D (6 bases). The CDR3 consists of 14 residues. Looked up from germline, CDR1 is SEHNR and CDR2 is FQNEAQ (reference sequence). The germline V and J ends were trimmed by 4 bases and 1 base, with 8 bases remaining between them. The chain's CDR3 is CASSWDTSNQPQHF. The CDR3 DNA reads TGTGCCAGCAGCTGGGACACGAGCAATCAGCCCCAGCATTTT.

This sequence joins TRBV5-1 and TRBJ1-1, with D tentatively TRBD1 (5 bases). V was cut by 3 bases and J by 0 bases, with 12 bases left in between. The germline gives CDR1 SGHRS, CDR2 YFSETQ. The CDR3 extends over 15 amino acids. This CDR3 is CASSSVDSMNTEAFF. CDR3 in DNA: TGCGCCAGCAGCTCGGTCGACAGTATGAACACTGAAGCTTTCTTT. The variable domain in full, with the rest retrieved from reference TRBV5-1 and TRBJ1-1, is KAGVTQTPRYLIKTRGQQVTLSCSPISGHRSVSWYQQTPGQGLQFLFEYFSETQRNKGNFPGRFSGRQFSNSRSEMNVSTLELGDSALYLCASSSVDSMNTEAFFGQGTRLTVV.

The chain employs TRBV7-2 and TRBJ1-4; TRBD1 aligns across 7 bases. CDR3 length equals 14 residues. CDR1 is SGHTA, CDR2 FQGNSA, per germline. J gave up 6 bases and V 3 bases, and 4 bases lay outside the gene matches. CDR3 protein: CASSFRGVDEKLFF. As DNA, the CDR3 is TGTGCCAGCAGCTTCAGGGGGGTGGATGAAAAACTGTTTTTT.

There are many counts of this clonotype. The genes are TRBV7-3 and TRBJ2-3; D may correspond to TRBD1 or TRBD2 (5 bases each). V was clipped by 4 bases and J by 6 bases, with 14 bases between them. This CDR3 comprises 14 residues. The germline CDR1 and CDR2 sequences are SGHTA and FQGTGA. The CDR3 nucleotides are TGTGCCAGCAGCTCGTCGGGACCAGGGGATACGCAGTATTTT. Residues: CASSSSGPGDTQYF.

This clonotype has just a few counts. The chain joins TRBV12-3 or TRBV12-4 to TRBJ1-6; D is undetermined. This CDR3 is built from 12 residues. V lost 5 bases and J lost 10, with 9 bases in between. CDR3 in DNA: TGTGCCAGCAGTCCGGTCGGGTCACCCCTCCACTTT. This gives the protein CASSPVGSPLHF.

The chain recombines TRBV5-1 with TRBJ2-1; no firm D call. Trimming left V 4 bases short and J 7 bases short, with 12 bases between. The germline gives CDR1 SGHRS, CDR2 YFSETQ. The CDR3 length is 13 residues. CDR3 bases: TGCGCCAGCAGCCCAGTGGTAGGGAATGAGCAGTTCTTC. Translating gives CASSPVVGNEQFF.

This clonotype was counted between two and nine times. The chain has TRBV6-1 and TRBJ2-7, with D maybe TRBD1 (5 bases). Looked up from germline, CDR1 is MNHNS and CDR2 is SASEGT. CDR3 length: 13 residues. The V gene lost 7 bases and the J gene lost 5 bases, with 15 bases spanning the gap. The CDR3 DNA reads TGTGCCAGCACCATAACAGGTGCGAACGAGCAGTACTTC. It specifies CASTITGANEQYF.

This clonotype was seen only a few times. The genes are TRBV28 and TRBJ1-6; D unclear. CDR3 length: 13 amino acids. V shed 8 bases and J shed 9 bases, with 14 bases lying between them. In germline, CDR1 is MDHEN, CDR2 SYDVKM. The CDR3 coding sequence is TGTGCCAGCGTATCTGGGGTTGGTTCACCCCTCCACTTT. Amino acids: CASVSGVGSPLHF.

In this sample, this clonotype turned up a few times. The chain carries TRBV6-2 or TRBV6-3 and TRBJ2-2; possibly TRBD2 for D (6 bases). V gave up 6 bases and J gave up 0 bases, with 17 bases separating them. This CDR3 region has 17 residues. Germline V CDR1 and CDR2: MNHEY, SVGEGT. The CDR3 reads CASSIRLEPTNTGELFF. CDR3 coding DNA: TGTGCCAGCAGCATAAGACTAGAACCAACGAACACCGGGGAGCTGTTTTTT.

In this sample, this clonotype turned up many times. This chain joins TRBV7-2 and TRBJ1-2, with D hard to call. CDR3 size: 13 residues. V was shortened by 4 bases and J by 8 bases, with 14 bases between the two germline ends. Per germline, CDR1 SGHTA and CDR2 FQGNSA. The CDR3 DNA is TGTGCCAGCAGCTCCTCGGTGAGGAGCGGCTACACCTTC. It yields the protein CASSSSVRSGYTF.

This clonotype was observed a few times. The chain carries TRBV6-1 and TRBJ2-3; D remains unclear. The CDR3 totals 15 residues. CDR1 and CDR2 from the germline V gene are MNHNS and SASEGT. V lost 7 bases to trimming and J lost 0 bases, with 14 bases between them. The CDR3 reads CASTLLLTSTDTQYF. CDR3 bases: TGTGCCAGCACCCTCCTACTGACTAGCACAGATACGCAGTATTTT.

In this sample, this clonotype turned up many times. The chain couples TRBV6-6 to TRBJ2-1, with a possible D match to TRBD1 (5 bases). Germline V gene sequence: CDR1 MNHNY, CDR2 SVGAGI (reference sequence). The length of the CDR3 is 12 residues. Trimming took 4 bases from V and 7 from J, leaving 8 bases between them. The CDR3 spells CASSLQANEQFF. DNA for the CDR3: TGTGCCAGCAGTTTACAGGCGAATGAGCAGTTCTTC.

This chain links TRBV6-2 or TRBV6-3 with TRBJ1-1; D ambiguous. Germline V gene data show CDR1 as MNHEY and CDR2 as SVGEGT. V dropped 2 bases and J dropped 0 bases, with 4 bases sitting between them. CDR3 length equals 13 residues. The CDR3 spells CASSYTVNTEAFF. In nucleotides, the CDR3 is TGTGCCAGCAGTTACACAGTGAACACTGAAGCTTTCTTT.

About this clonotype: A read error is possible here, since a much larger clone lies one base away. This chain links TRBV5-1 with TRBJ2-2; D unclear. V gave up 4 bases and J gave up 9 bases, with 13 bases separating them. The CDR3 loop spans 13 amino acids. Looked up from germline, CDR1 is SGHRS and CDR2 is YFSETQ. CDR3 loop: CASSVDLNRELFF. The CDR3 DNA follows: TGCGCCAGCAGCGTCGATTTGAACAGGGAGCTGTTTTTT.

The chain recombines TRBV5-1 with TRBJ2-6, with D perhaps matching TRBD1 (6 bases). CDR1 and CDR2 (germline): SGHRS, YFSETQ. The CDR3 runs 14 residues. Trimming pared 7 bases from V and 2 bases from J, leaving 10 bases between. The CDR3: CASSEGAGANVLTF. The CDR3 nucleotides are TGCGCCAGCTCCGAGGGGGCTGGGGCCAACGTCCTGACTTTC. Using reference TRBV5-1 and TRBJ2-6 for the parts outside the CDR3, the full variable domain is KAGVTQTPRYLIKTRGQQVTLSCSPISGHRSVSWYQQTPGQGLQFLFEYFSETQRNKGNFPGRFSGRQFSNSRSEMNVSTLELGDSALYLCASSEGAGANVLTFGAGSRLTVL.

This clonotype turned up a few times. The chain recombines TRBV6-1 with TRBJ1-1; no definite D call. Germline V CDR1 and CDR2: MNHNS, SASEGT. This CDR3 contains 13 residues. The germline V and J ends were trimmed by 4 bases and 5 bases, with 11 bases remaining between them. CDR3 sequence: CASSGQAKTEAFF. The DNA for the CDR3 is TGTGCCAGCAGTGGGCAGGCCAAGACTGAAGCTTTCTTT.

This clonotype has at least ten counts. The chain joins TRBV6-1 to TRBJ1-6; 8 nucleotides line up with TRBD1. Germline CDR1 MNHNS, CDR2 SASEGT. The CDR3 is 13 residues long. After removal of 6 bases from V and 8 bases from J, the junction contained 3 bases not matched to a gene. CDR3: CASRGQADSPLHF. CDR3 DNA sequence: TGTGCCAGCAGGGGACAGGCGGATTCACCCCTCCACTTT.

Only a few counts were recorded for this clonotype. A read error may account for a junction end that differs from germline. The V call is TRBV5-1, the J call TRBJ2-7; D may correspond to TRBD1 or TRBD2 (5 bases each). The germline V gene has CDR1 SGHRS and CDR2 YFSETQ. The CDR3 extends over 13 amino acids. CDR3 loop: CVSSWGSSYEQYF. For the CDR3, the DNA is TGCGTCAGCAGCTGGGGGAGCTCCTACGAGCAGTACTTC. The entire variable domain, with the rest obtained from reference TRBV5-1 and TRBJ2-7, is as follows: KAGVTQTPRYLIKTRGQQVTLSCSPISGHRSVSWYQQTPGQGLQFLFEYFSETQRNKGNFPGRFSGRQFSNSRSEMNVSTLELGDSALYLCVSSWGSSYEQYFGPGTRLTVT.